This TCR beta chain derives from a study of blood T cell repertoires in COVID-19. Background on the study: The samples span acute and convalescent COVID-19 from the United States, Italy and Spain.

The CDR3 spans 14 residues. The V gene's germline CDR1 is MDHEN and CDR2 SYDVKM. With V trimmed by 7 bases and J by 4 bases, 6 bases remained unmatched. In the original analysis: How many nucleated cells were present was estimated from reference gene primer amplification. The data were produced by immunoSEQ multiplex PCR, yet TCRdb's version contains in-frame clones alone and is incomplete. From that table come the V and J calls and clone size; the DNA was used to work out D and trimming. This table has 39,000 or so clones, about four fifths appearing once. The sequenced sample consisted of peripheral blood. The gene calls are TRBV28 and TRBJ1-4; 7 nucleotides match TRBD1. The sequence was obtained from a man between 40 and 49 years old with active or convalescent COVID-19. For the CDR3, the DNA is TGTGCCAGCAAAAAGGGACAGCGTAATGAAAAACTGTTTTTT. The encoded protein is CASKKGQRNEKLFF.